The sequence of this TCR beta chain was determined in a study of cytomegalovirus exposure and HLA in healthy donors (dated by TCRdb to about 2017). General notes on the study: An earlier analysis of fewer than 750 of the donors reported 276 Gb of sequence data and around 120 million unique TCR beta sequences obtained from 180 million or so T cells. An early release covering some 640 HLA-typed donors comprised approximately 290 gigabases of sequencing data and approximately 85 million unique TCR sequences. Of the 398 genotyped donors, over 70% fell in the genetic ancestry cluster associated with self-reported Caucasian donors. The aim of the study was to test whether cataloging public T cell receptors could identify signatures of past pathogen exposure. Using immunosequencing, the study profiled T cell repertoires from 550 to 750 subjects and related those repertoires to cytomegalovirus serostatus. In addition to the first cohort of 500 to 850 subjects, a separate validation cohort of approximately 120 different subjects was used. High-throughput TCR immunosequencing, statistical association of individual TCRs with disease status, and machine learning were combined to predict cytomegalovirus infection status. A later analysis re-analyzed previously published TCR beta repertoires from 666 donors and added high-resolution HLA genotyping to study TCR occurrence patterns. In the later analysis, no new phenotypic data were used to find candidate immune exposures; instead, reliance was placed on TCR beta sequences and their occurrence across donors. An earlier analysis of 587 of the donors used high-throughput TCR beta sequencing to judge whether each TCR beta V gene segment behaved as functional or pseudogenic. Donor age, sex, ethnicity and CMV serostatus were collected together with the repertoire data. A later genetic analysis used genome-wide SNP genotypes for about 55% of the 666 donors, treating that subset as a discovery cohort. All discovery cohort repertoires had been generated on a single sequencing platform. Class I and class II HLA loci were covered by the typing at four-digit resolution. The number of typed donors differed by locus: roughly 620-640 for A, B, C, DRB1 and DQB1; roughly 510 for DQA1; approximately 600 for DPA1; and 400 to 480 for DPB1. Several DR-DQ haplotypes were handled as single units for association and clustering because linkage in the cohort was strong. Among several hundred genotyped donors of the cohort, an average of roughly 230,000 unique TCR beta nucleotide sequences was sequenced per donor, of which roughly 17% were non-productive.

Library preparation was by the immunoSEQ multiplex PCR assay. For the multiplex PCR, a mixture combining 60 forward primers for TCR Vbeta segments and 13 reverse primers for TCR Jbeta segments was used. Amplification of the CDR3 region of rearranged TCR beta genes was performed with a multiplex PCR assay on genomic DNA. On the Illumina HiSeq System, the amplified TCR beta libraries were sequenced as 87-base-pair reads. The original pipeline was this. Across the 670 or so repertoires, a later analysis counted roughly 84 million unique TCR beta chains, roughly 11 million of which were shared by at least two donors. Raw reads were error-corrected and collapsed into unique sequences with a nearest-neighbor algorithm that merged closely related sequences to remove PCR and sequencing errors. To assign V, D and J gene segments, CDR3 sequences were aligned to IMGT reference sequences. For a sequence to be retained, a match of at least six nucleotides to both a V gene segment and a J gene segment was required. A rearrangement was called productive if the CDR3 had no stop codons and remained in frame with V and J, and every other rearrangement was called non-productive. Following IMGT convention, CDR3 was defined as the stretch from the second conserved V-encoded cysteine to the conserved J-encoded phenylalanine. In an earlier analysis of more than 550 of the donors, sequences lacking an unambiguous match to a single V gene segment were excluded. An earlier analysis of some 610 of the donors called V segments functional above 56.7% productive rearrangements and segregating when the between-donor standard deviation exceeded 5%. A statistical classification framework was built to diagnose cytomegalovirus status from the catalog of TCR beta chain sequences. In a later analysis, TCR nucleotide sequences were compared against IMGT/GENE-DB human TR gene sequences so that V and J genes could be assigned. In a later analysis, CDR3 sequences and most-parsimonious VDJ recombination scenarios were assigned using the TCRdist pipeline. In a later analysis, each TCR beta chain was defined by its CDR3 amino acid sequence together with its V-gene family, and reads lacking a unique V-gene family were excluded. A later analysis removed 500 to 600 highly shared, low-generation-probability nucleotide sequences to deal with suspected cross-contamination and a sequencing artifact. For each public chain, a later analysis derived a clonal expansion index from normalized ranks of inferred template counts within each repertoire. In a later analysis, generation probabilities were computed with a VDJ recombination model fitted to out-of-frame rearrangements, and the resulting probabilities were checked against IGoR. In a later analysis, hypergeometric tests were used to score TCR-TCR, TCR-HLA and TCR-CMV co-occurrence, with a repertoire-size bias correction applied to TCR pairs. In a later analysis, false discovery rates were estimated by permuting HLA or CMV assignments 20 times. In a later analysis, co-occurring TCRs were grouped with DBSCAN, and TCRdist sequence similarity was added when clustering was performed within HLA-allele-positive subsets. Repertoires with fewer than 30,000 or more than 120,000 public chains, plus five repertoires with anomalous nucleotide sharing, were excluded from co-occurrence clustering. This immuneACCESS table, as held by TCRdb, lists in-frame sequences with V and J called but not all clones. Of the missing ones, under half trace to an unresolved V gene in checked studies; the others have no known cause. V and J calls and clone size are copied from that table; D and trimming were computed from the DNA. The sample table holds fewer than 130,000 clones, of which more than 65% were seen once. The ten biggest clones cover 5% to 8% of the sample.

In total, 630 or so healthy bone marrow donors made up the cohort. Cohort members were all nominally healthy when sampled, although unrecorded immune exposures were likely present. The donor tested CMV seropositive, placing the donor among the roughly 270 seropositive members of the cohort. Every donor gave a peripheral blood sample, and the peripheral blood mononuclear cells from that sample were used for TCR beta sequencing. Genomic DNA was extracted from the blood cell samples with the Qiagen DNeasy Blood Extraction Kit. Study-wide findings and limitations: Immune exposure information for the cohort was limited to CMV serostatus. A further reported finding was that TCR beta sequences accurately predicted the HLA-A and HLA-B alleles for most subjects in the first cohort. Because the 87-base-pair reads could not distinguish some IMGT-functional V segments, including TRBV6-2 and TRBV6-3, those segments were excluded. Compared with the roughly 700-donor mean, donors in an Asian-associated ancestry cluster had fewer N-insertions in productive TCRs, according to a later genetic analysis. A group of highly shared sequence variants was considered likely to be a technical artifact of the sequencing pipeline. It was suggested by the authors that the approach could potentially be generalized to other disease states and immunological phenotypes. Most TCR sequences were observed very rarely across donors, whereas some public TCRs were present in many individuals. Because some donors lacked HLA typing at each locus, the association tests relied only on the typed subset. Presence/absence analyses assumed roughly uniform sequencing depth across donors, an assumption that may not hold. At a false discovery rate of 0.05, a later analysis linked some 17,000 TCR beta sequences to specific HLA alleles. Three of the identified cytomegalovirus-associated TCR beta chains were confirmed in vitro to be specific for cytomegalovirus antigens. Roughly 17 rarely observed V segments, including chromosome 9 orphons, were excluded from the earlier analysis of a few hundred of the donors because counts were too low. In a later analysis, HLA-associated TCR beta chains showed more clonal expansion and lower generation probabilities than non-associated chains that were equally common. In a later analysis, TCR association rates were found to vary across HLA loci, with the most associated TCRs seen for DRB1 alleles and the fewest for HLA-C alleles. The study listed 150 to 200 TCR beta chains as associated with cytomegalovirus. The classifier was reported to diagnose cytomegalovirus status with high specificity and sensitivity in both the original cohort and the validation cohort. Correlated functional status among segregating V segments might reflect linkage disequilibrium, but an unknown experimental factor could not be ruled out. Broadly in line with IMGT annotations, most TCR beta V segments showed up in productive rearrangements about 90% or about 30% of the time in an earlier analysis of roughly 590 of the donors. In a later analysis, several top co-occurrence clusters were reported to appear linked to parvovirus B19, influenza, CMV and Epstein-Barr virus. Only TCR beta chains were sequenced in this cohort, and the absence of alpha or paired-chain data limited detectable features. In a later analysis, most CMV-associated TCR beta chains were found to appear HLA-restricted, with HLA associations seemingly driven largely by CMV exposure. An association between a missense DCLRE1C variant and V-gene and J-gene trimming of TCR beta chains was found in a later genetic analysis and replicated in an independent cohort. When HLA alleles, especially DR and DQ, strongly co-occurred, attributing TCR associations to individual alleles was difficult.

To note about this clone: It has no known antigen specificity. No qualities accompany the bases; no much larger clone lies one base away.

Relative to germline, V is 2 bases shorter and J is 5 bases shorter, with 12 bases between their ends. The CDR1 and CDR2 encoded by the germline V gene are SGHDT and YYEEEE. The cysteine opens and the phenylalanine closes a CDR3 of 14 amino acids. The DNA shown is the 42-base CDR3, in frame from base 1. This receptor was obtained from a man aged 25-40 years in good health and CMV-seropositive. The specimen was PBMCs. The rearranged segments are TRBV5-6 and TRBJ2-3; TRBD2 is a possible D gene, resting on 6 matching bases. The CDR3 protein sequence reads: CASSFGRRGDTQYF. The sequence in DNA is TGTGCCAGCAGCTTCGGACGGCGGGGAGATACGCAGTATTTT.